Each of the 22 T cell receptor beta chains below was sequenced from the same sample in a study of CD8+ T cells in alopecia areata. In each case, RNA was isolated and then reverse transcribed into cDNA as the sequencing template. Sequencing used immunoSEQ multiplex PCR; TCRdb keeps in-frame clones, though not all of them. The sample includes approximately 30,000 clones, approximately 65% of them seen just once. Sequencing was done on a sample of NKG2D-high CD8+ T cells sorted from blood. These receptors all stem from a human donor with alopecia areata.

J is TRBJ2-7 and V is TRBV7-8, with 9 nucleotides matching TRBD1. Looked up from germline, CDR1 is SGHVS and CDR2 is FQNEAQ. This CDR3 spans 16 amino acids. Trimming took 5 bases from V and 0 from J; bases not matched to a gene: 8. The CDR3 DNA is TGTGCCAGCAGCCCGCAAACAGGGGGCTTCTCCTACGAGCAGTACTTC. Translation: CASSPQTGGFSYEQYF.

The chain has TRBV7-9 and TRBJ1-1, with a weak D call TRBD1 (5 bases). Between the trimmed V and J ends, which lost 3 bases and 11 bases, there was a span of 13 bases. CDR3 length: 12 amino acids. Germline loops: CDR1 SEHNR, CDR2 FQNEAQ (reference sequence). The CDR3 here is CASSFLSTDAFF. Written as DNA, the CDR3 is TGTGCCAGCAGCTTTCTCTCGACAGACGCTTTCTTT.

This clone was detected only once. This sequence joins TRBV4-3 and TRBJ1-6; D may be TRBD1 (5 bases). Trimming stripped 2 bases from V and 7 bases from J, with 9 bases between. Germline CDR1 is LGHNA and CDR2 is YSLEER. This CDR3 has 14 amino acids. The CDR3 bases are TGCGCCAGCAGCCAAATACAGGTGAATTCACCCCTCCACTTT. Its protein product is CASSQIQVNSPLHF.

In the case of this clone: Germline and junction disagree at one end, which may indicate a read error. This sequence joins TRBV9 and TRBJ1-1; D gene ambiguous. CDR1 is SGDLS and CDR2 is YYNGEE in the germline V gene. The CDR3 contains 14 residues. The chain's CDR3 is CASSVEGVNIEAFF. The CDR3 bases are TGTGCCAGCAGCGTAGAGGGAGTCAACATTGAAGCTTTCTTT. Using reference TRBV9 and TRBJ1-1 for the parts outside the CDR3, the full variable domain is DSGVTQTPKHLITATGQRVTLRCSPRSGDLSVYWYQQSLDQGLQFLIQYYNGEERAKGNILERFSAQQFPDLHSELNLSSLELGDSALYFCASSVEGVNIEAFFGQGTRLTVV.

The chain carries TRBV7-9 and TRBJ2-7, with 14 nucleotides matching TRBD2. Germline-derived CDR1 and CDR2 are SEHNR and FQNEAQ (reference sequence). The CDR3 is made up of 12 amino acids. CDR3 sequence (DNA): TGTGCCAGCAGCGAGACTAGCGGGAGGGCCGACGTC. It encodes CASSETSGRADV.

The J gene is TRBJ2-1, the V gene TRBV28; 9 nucleotides line up with TRBD2. This CDR3 comprises 17 residues. V dropped 3 bases and J dropped 4; count of bases not matched to a gene: 10. The V gene's germline CDR1 is MDHEN and CDR2 SYDVKM. The CDR3 loop is CASSFMLTSGPYNEQFF. CDR3 DNA sequence: TGTGCCAGCAGTTTCATGCTGACTAGCGGACCATACAATGAGCAGTTCTTC.

CDR3: CASSAHREETQYF. CDR3 sequence (DNA): TGTGCCAGCAGTGCCCACAGGGAAGAGACCCAGTACTTC. The chain recombines TRBV7-9 with TRBJ2-5, with a tentative D call TRBD1 (6 bases). The CDR3 has 13 residues. V lost 6 bases and J 3 bases, leaving 11 bases between the germline ends. Germline V gene sequence: CDR1 SEHNR, CDR2 FQNEAQ (reference sequence).

As to this clone: The sample contains more than one DNA sequence encoding this CDR3. The V and J genes are TRBV9 and TRBJ2-2; D gene ambiguous. Germline V gene sequence: CDR1 SGDLS, CDR2 YYNGEE. The CDR3 runs 12 residues. V gave up 3 bases and J gave up 2 bases, with 2 bases separating them. The CDR3 coding sequence is TGTGCCAGCAGCGCTAACACCGGGGAGCTGTTTTTT. Its translation is CASSANTGELFF.

The table lists this clone with a few counts. The chain uses TRBV2 and TRBJ2-3; 15 bases agree with TRBD2. The CDR3 totals 18 residues. V dropped 8 bases and J dropped 1; count of bases not matched to a gene: 10. Germline V gene sequence: CDR1 SNHLY, CDR2 FYNNEI. The DNA of the CDR3 is TGTGCCAGCCTCGGGACTAGCGGGAGGAATACGGGCACAGATACGCAGTATTTT. Translated: CASLGTSGRNTGTDTQYF.

The chain has TRBV7-9 and TRBJ2-7, with a tentative D call TRBD2 (5 bases). The V gene's germline CDR1 is SEHNR and CDR2 FQNEAQ (reference sequence). Trimming shortened V by 5 bases and J by 0 bases, and 14 bases separated the two germline ends. The CDR3 length is 15 residues. CDR3 coding DNA: TGTGCCAGCAGCGAGGGCTCCGAATTCTCCTACGAGCAGTACTTC. This codes for CASSEGSEFSYEQYF.

V usage is TRBV10-2 and J usage is TRBJ2-3; D is unresolved. With 0 bases removed from V and 0 bases from J, the gap between germline ends came to 19 bases. The CDR3 has 19 amino acids. Germline V gene data show CDR1 as WSHSY and CDR2 as SAAADI. The CDR3 DNA reads TGCGCCAGCAGTGAGTCGAAGTGGTGGGATTCGCCTAGCACAGATACGCAGTATTTT. Translation: CASSESKWWDSPSTDTQYF.

The chain uses TRBV5-6 and TRBJ2-5; maybe TRBD2 (6 bases). The CDR3 covers 17 residues. Germline-derived CDR1 and CDR2 are SGHDT and YYEEEE. V was pared by 2 bases and J by 0 bases, with 17 bases between. CDR3 DNA sequence: TGTGCCAGCAGCTTACCACCGGGACTTGAGTACCAAGAGACCCAGTACTTC. Residues: CASSLPPGLEYQETQYF.

The CDR3 protein is CAWSAEISSYNEQFF. The CDR3 DNA reads TGTGCCTGGAGTGCGGAGATTAGCTCCTACAATGAGCAGTTCTTC. The V and J genes are TRBV30 and TRBJ2-1; no clear D gene. The CDR3 is made up of 15 amino acids. Looked up from germline, CDR1 is GTSNPN and CDR2 is SVGIG (reference sequence). V was pared by 1 base and J by 0 bases, with 10 bases between.

Notes on this clone: Distinct nucleotide sequences in the sample also encode this CDR3. The V call is TRBV15, the J call TRBJ2-5; maybe TRBD2 (5 bases). Trimming took off 1 base at V and 5 bases at J, with 14 bases between the two ends. CDR3 length equals 15 residues. The V gene's germline CDR1 is LNHNV and CDR2 YYDKDF (reference sequence). DNA of the CDR3: TGTGCCACCAGCAGAGTGTTAGCGCTGGGTGAGACCCAGTACTTC. It translates to CATSRVLALGETQYF.

The chain joins TRBV30 to TRBJ2-7, with D possibly being TRBD1 or TRBD2 (5 bases each). CDR1 is GTSNPN, CDR2 SVGIG, per germline (reference sequence). CDR3 length equals 12 residues. Trimming removed 2 bases at V and 4 bases at J, with 9 bases between. The DNA of the CDR3 is TGTGCCTGGAGTCCAGGGACGTACGAGCAGTACTTC. Its protein is CAWSPGTYEQYF. Together with reference TRBV30 and TRBJ2-7, the CDR3 gives the full variable domain: SQTIHQWPATLVQPVGSPLSLECTVEGTSNPNLYWYRQAAGRGLQLLFYSVGIGQISSEVPQNLSASRPQDRQFILSSKKLLLSDSGFYLCAWSPGTYEQYFGPGTRLTVT.

J is TRBJ2-7 and V is TRBV18; D unclear. Deletions cut 2 bases from V and 4 bases from J, with 15 bases between. Germline V lookup: CDR1 KGHSH, CDR2 LQKENI. CDR3 length: 15 residues. The CDR3: CASSPTLGSAYEQYF. In nucleotides, the CDR3 is TGTGCCAGCTCACCAACACTCGGGTCAGCTTACGAGCAGTACTTC.

Here the CDR3 reads CASSEGSGQGPHNEQFF. The CDR3 coding sequence is TGTGCCAGCAGTGAAGGAAGCGGGCAGGGACCCCACAATGAGCAGTTCTTC. The chain employs TRBV2 and TRBJ2-1, with D maybe TRBD2 (6 bases). The CDR3 runs to 17 residues. In germline, CDR1 is SNHLY, CDR2 FYNNEI. V lost 1 base and J 5 bases, leaving 18 bases between the germline ends.

The V call is TRBV28, the J call TRBJ2-7; D remains unclear. The germline V and J ends were trimmed by 8 bases and 1 base, with 15 bases remaining between them. Looked up from germline, CDR1 is MDHEN and CDR2 is SYDVKM. This CDR3 region has 14 residues. CDR3 loop: CASEPSRNSYEQYF. The DNA of the CDR3 is TGTGCCAGCGAACCTAGTAGGAATTCCTACGAGCAGTACTTC.

Concerning this clone: A junction boundary mismatches the germline segment, possibly from a read error. The chain uses TRBV10-3 and TRBJ2-7, with D tentatively TRBD1 (6 bases). In germline, CDR1 is ENHRY, CDR2 SYGVKD. CDR3 length equals 16 residues. The CDR3, as DNA: TGTGCCATCAGTGAGTCCCGGACAGCCCCATCCTACGGGCAGTACTTC. It yields the protein CAISESRTAPSYGQYF.

The rearrangement links TRBV7-9 to TRBJ1-2, with D unresolved. Germline CDR1 SEHNR, CDR2 FQNEAQ (reference sequence). The CDR3 is 14 amino acids. The V and J ends lost 1 base and 7 bases respectively, with 13 bases between them. CDR3 DNA sequence: TGTGCCAGCAGCTTAGAGGGCTACTATTCTGGCTACACCTTC. This codes for CASSLEGYYSGYTF.

This clone was counted a few times. The chain links TRBV7-9 to TRBJ1-1, with TRBD1 as a possible D gene (6 bases). CDR3 length: 16 residues. The germline V gene has CDR1 SEHNR and CDR2 FQNEAQ (reference sequence). V shed 1 base and J shed 6 bases, with 18 bases lying between them. This chain's CDR3 is CASSLESGAFGAEAFF. DNA for the CDR3: TGTGCCAGCAGCTTAGAATCGGGGGCTTTTGGCGCTGAAGCTTTCTTT.

This clone turned up a few times. The V call is TRBV4-1, the J call TRBJ2-7, with D perhaps being TRBD1 or TRBD2 (5 bases each). Germline values: CDR1 MGHRA, CDR2 YSYEKL. Trimming took off 3 bases at V and 2 bases at J, with 14 bases between the two ends. CDR3 length equals 15 residues. This CDR3 is CASSHQRDGAYEQYF. The CDR3 DNA reads as TGCGCCAGCAGCCACCAGAGGGACGGAGCCTACGAGCAGTACTTC.